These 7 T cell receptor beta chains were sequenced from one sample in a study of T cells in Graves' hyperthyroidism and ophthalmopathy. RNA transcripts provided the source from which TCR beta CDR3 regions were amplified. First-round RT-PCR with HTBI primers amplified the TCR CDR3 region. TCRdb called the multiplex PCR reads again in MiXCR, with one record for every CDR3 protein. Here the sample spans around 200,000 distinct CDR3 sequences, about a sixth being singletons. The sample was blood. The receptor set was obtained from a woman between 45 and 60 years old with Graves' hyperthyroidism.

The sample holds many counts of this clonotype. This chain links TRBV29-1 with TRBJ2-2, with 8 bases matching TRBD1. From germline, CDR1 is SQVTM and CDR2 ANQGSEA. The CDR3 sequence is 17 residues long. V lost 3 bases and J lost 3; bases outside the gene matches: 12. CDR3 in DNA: TGCAGCGTTGAGGGACAGGCCTCCCCTCTTGACACCGGGGAGCTGTTTTTT. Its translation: CSVEGQASPLDTGELFF.

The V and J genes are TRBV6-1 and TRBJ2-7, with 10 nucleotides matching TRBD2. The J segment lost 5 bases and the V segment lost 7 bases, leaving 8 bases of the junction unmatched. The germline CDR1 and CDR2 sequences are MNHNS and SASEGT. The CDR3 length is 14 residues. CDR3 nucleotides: TGTGCCAGCAAGGAGCGGGGGGGCCTCAACGAGCAGTACTTC. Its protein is CASKERGGLNEQYF.

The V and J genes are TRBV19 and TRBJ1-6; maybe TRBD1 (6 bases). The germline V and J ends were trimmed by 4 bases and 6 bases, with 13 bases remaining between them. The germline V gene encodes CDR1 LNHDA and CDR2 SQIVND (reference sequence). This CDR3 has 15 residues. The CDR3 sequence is CASSKQGRVNSPLHF. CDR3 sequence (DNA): TGTGCCAGTAGTAAACAGGGAAGGGTTAATTCACCCCTCCACTTT.

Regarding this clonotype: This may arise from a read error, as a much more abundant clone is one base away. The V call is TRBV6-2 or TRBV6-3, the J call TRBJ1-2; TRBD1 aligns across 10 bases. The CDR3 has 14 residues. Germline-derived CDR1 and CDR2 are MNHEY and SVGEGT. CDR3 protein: CTTEDRGRIYGYTF. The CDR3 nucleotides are TGTACCACCGAAGACAGGGGGCGAATCTATGGCTACACCTTC.

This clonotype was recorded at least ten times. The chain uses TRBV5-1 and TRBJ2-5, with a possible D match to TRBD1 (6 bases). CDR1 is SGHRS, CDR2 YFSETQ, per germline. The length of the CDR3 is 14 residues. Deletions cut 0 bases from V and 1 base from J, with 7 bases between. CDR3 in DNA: TGCGCCAGCAGCTTGGACAGGGTCCAAGAGACCCAGTACTTC. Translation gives CASSLDRVQETQYF. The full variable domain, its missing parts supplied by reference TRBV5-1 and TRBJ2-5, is KAGVTQTPRYLIKTRGQQVTLSCSPISGHRSVSWYQQTPGQGLQFLFEYFSETQRNKGNFPGRFSGRQFSNSRSEMNVSTLELGDSALYLCASSLDRVQETQYFGPGTRLLVL.

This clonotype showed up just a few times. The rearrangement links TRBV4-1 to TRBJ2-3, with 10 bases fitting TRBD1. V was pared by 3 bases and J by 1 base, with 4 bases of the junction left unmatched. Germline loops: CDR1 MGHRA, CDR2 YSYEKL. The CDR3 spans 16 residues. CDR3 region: CASSHPGTGGTDTQYF. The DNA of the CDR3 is TGCGCCAGCAGCCACCCCGGGACAGGGGGCACAGATACGCAGTATTTT.

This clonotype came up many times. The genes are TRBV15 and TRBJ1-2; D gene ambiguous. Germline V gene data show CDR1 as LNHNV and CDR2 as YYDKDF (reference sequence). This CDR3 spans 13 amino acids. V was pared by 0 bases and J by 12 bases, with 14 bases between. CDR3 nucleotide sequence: TGTGCCACCAGCAGAGATAGGCCGAGCCCCCACACCTTC. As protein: CATSRDRPSPHTF.